The 32 T cell receptor beta chains reported below all come from one sample, sequenced in a study of post-analysis software for immune sequencing data. Study results and caveats: Included in a set of several TRBV segments more frequent in patients than controls were TRBV5-6, TRBV5-1 and TRBV20-1.

Each TCR beta cDNA library carried unique molecular identifiers. TCRdb ran MiXCR on the PCR reads and lists one entry per CDR3 protein. The data show hundreds of thousands of distinct CDR3 sequences, less than 35% seen once. Antigen specificity for these receptors is unknown. The sequenced sample consisted of blood. The receptors shown here come from a girl aged 5 to 17 with multiple sclerosis.

J is TRBJ2-7 and V is TRBV28; tentatively, D is TRBD1 or TRBD2 (5 bases each). Germline V gives CDR1 MDHEN, CDR2 SYDVKM. The CDR3 covers 14 residues. V was cut by 6 bases and J by 6 bases, with 18 bases left in between. The CDR3 reads CASSRTGPLGEQYF. In DNA form, the CDR3 reads TGTGCCAGCAGCCGGACGGGACCCCTAGGCGAGCAGTACTTC.

This rearrangement joins TRBV6-2 or TRBV6-3 to TRBJ1-5, with D unresolved. Germline CDR1 is MNHEY and CDR2 is SVGEGT. CDR3 length: 12 amino acids. Trimming cost V 1 base and J 6 bases, with 4 bases left between them. The CDR3 bases are TGTGCCAGCAGTTACTACAGTCAGCCCCAGCATTTT. Translated, it gives CASSYYSQPQHF.

The V call is TRBV7-8, the J call TRBJ2-6; 8 bases are a match to TRBD1. V lost 5 bases and J lost 3; bases outside the gene matches: 18. The CDR3 has 20 residues. Per the germline V gene, CDR1 is SGHVS and CDR2 is FQNEAQ. CDR3 nucleotides: TGTGCCAGCAGCGTTAGTAGGCCAGGGGGCCGTCTTAGTGGGGCCAACGTCCTGACTTTC. It encodes CASSVSRPGGRLSGANVLTF.

The V and J genes are TRBV20-1 and TRBJ2-7; TRBD1 matches 7 bases. V lost 6 bases and J lost 6; bases outside the gene matches: 2. There are 10 residues in the CDR3. CDR1 is DFQATT, CDR2 SNEGSKA, per germline (reference sequence). CDR3 loop: CSAWDSEQYF. The CDR3 bases are TGCAGTGCCTGGGACAGCGAGCAGTACTTC.

The V call is TRBV28, the J call TRBJ2-7; 9 bases are a match to TRBD1. V dropped 2 bases and J dropped 6; count of bases not matched to a gene: 8. CDR1 is MDHEN, CDR2 SYDVKM, per germline. The CDR3 sequence is 15 residues long. CDR3 DNA sequence: TGTGCCAGCAGTTTAGGTGGGACAGGGAGTCTCGAGCAGTACTTC. Its protein is CASSLGGTGSLEQYF.

The chain is built from TRBV7-9 and TRBJ2-7, with a weak D call TRBD2 (5 bases). Germline CDR1 reads SEHNR; CDR2 reads FQNEAQ (reference sequence). V was trimmed by 1 base and J by 7 bases, leaving 14 bases between them. The CDR3 has 14 amino acids. CDR3 amino acids: CASSLVLGSDEQYF. In nucleotides, the CDR3 is TGTGCCAGCAGCTTAGTACTGGGGAGCGATGAGCAGTACTTC. Based on the CDR3 plus reference TRBV7-9 and TRBJ2-7, the full variable domain is DTGVSQNPRHKITKRGQNVTFRCDPISEHNRLYWYRQTLGQGPEFLTYFQNEAQLEKSRLLSDRFSAERPKGSFSTLEIQRTEQGDSAMYLCASSLVLGSDEQYFGPGTRLTVT.

The CDR3 is CASSSGQGHSNEQFF. In DNA form, the CDR3 reads TGTGCCAGCAGCTCCGGACAGGGGCACAGCAATGAGCAGTTCTTC. This sequence joins TRBV7-2 and TRBJ2-1, with TRBD1 matching over 9 bases. Germline V gene data show CDR1 as SGHTA and CDR2 as FQGNSA. The CDR3 length is 15 residues. With V trimmed by 4 bases and J by 6 bases, 7 bases remained unmatched.

The chain joins TRBV7-9 to TRBJ2-4; 9 bases are shared with TRBD2. The J call is doubtful: the DNA matches TRBJ2-7 better. This CDR3 spans 14 amino acids. Germline loops: CDR1 SEHNR, CDR2 FQNEAQ (reference sequence). CDR3 residues: CASSSRGGGDEQYF. CDR3 nucleotides: TGTGCCAGCAGCTCGCGGGGGGGTGGAGACGAGCAGTACTTC.

This clonotype has only one observation. The rearrangement links TRBV7-2 to TRBJ2-3; 9 nucleotides align to TRBD2. V trimming: 1 base; J trimming: 4 bases; junction bases outside the gene matches: 6. CDR3 length: 16 residues. The germline V gene has CDR1 SGHTA and CDR2 FQGNSA. The CDR3 sequence: CASSLVGAGGPDTQYF. In DNA, the CDR3 is TGTGCCAGCAGCTTAGTGGGAGCGGGGGGACCAGATACGCAGTATTTT.

In its sample, this clonotype was seen many times. The V call is TRBV6-5, the J call TRBJ2-1; D not certain. The germline V gene encodes CDR1 MNHEY and CDR2 SVGAGI. The CDR3 has 13 amino acids. The V and J ends lost 0 bases and 4 bases respectively, with 4 bases between them. The CDR3 sequence: CASSYSTYNEQFF. DNA for the CDR3: TGTGCCAGCAGTTACTCCACATACAATGAGCAGTTCTTC.

CDR3: CASSYPGQGRDEQYF. CDR3 coding DNA: TGTGCCAGCAGTTACCCGGGACAGGGCAGGGACGAGCAGTACTTC. The rearrangement uses TRBV6-6 and TRBJ2-7, with TRBD1 matching 9 bases. With V trimmed by 2 bases and J by 5 bases, 7 bases remained unmatched. The CDR3 loop spans 15 amino acids. Germline CDR1 is MNHNY and CDR2 is SVGAGI (reference sequence).

A few counts support this clonotype. The CDR3 loop is CASGLRAGVSTDTQYF. DNA of the CDR3: TGTGCTAGTGGTTTGAGAGCGGGGGTTAGCACAGATACGCAGTATTTT. This rearrangement joins TRBV12-5 to TRBJ2-3; 8 bases map to TRBD2. From germline, CDR1 is LGHNT and CDR2 FRNRAP. The CDR3 covers 16 residues. The V and J ends lost 2 bases and 0 bases, in that order; junction bases with no gene match: 4. The entire variable domain, with the rest obtained from reference TRBV12-5 and TRBJ2-3, is as follows: DARVTQTPRHKVTEMGQEVTMRCQPILGHNTVFWYRQTMMQGLELLAYFRNRAPLDDSGMPKDRFSAEMPDATLATLKIQPSEPRDSAVYFCASGLRAGVSTDTQYFGPGTRLTVL.

This clonotype has more than one count but fewer than ten. This chain connects TRBV6-2 or TRBV6-3 to TRBJ1-1, with TRBD1 matching 7 bases. V was clipped by 5 bases and J by 2 bases; unmatched bases: 11. CDR1 is MNHEY and CDR2 is SVGEGT in the germline V gene. The CDR3 covers 16 residues. For the CDR3, the DNA is TGTGCCAGCAGTCGCATCGGAGGGGACAGTAACACTGAAGCTTTCTTT. It codes for CASSRIGGDSNTEAFF.

This clonotype was recorded a few times. Because the CDR3's place on the DNA is in doubt, the DNA is left out and the CDR3 is given as listed by TCRdb. CDR3 loop: CASSTSAYYGYTF. V and J are TRBV12-3 or TRBV12-4 and TRBJ1-2. With termini counted, the CDR3 has 13 amino acids.

This clonotype has only a few counts. The J gene is TRBJ2-3, the V gene TRBV4-1; TRBD2 might be the D (7 bases). Germline CDR1 is MGHRA and CDR2 is YSYEKL. V lost 7 bases, J lost 0 bases, and 17 bases lay in between. The CDR3 is 16 residues long. CDR3 nucleotide sequence: TGCGCCAGCACGGACGATGCGGGGGCGAGCACAGATACGCAGTATTTT. It yields the protein CASTDDAGASTDTQYF.

Here the CDR3 reads CSASVGGNTEAFF. CDR3 nucleotide sequence: TGCAGTGCGAGCGTGGGTGGGAACACTGAAGCTTTCTTT. This rearrangement joins TRBV20-1 to TRBJ1-1; D remains unclear. Germline loops: CDR1 DFQATT, CDR2 SNEGSKA (reference sequence). This CDR3 contains 13 residues. Trimming stripped 6 bases from V and 1 base from J, with 12 bases between.

V gene TRBV5-6 combines with J gene TRBJ2-5, with D perhaps being TRBD1 or TRBD2 (6 bases each). This CDR3 contains 15 residues. V dropped 0 bases and J dropped 4 bases, with 13 bases sitting between them. CDR1 and CDR2 from the germline V gene are SGHDT and YYEEEE. CDR3 amino acids: CASSLVGGFRETQYF. The CDR3 DNA follows: TGTGCCAGCAGCTTGGTAGGGGGGTTTCGAGAGACCCAGTACTTC.

This clonotype showed up just a few times. J is TRBJ2-5 and V is TRBV5-1; D may be TRBD1 (6 bases). The CDR3 is 15 amino acids. The V and J ends lost 4 bases and 5 bases respectively, with 18 bases between them. CDR1 and CDR2 (germline): SGHRS, YFSETQ. In nucleotides, the CDR3 is TGCGCCAGCAGCCCCGAGACAGGATTGGAGGAGACCCAGTACTTC. As protein: CASSPETGLEETQYF.

V is TRBV18 and J is TRBJ2-2; D gene unclear. Germline CDR1 is KGHSH and CDR2 is LQKENI. The CDR3 spans 17 residues. Trimming removed 0 bases at V and 4 bases at J, with 15 bases between. The CDR3 DNA reads as TGTGCCAGCTCACCACCGGATACCTCGGGCCTCACCGGGGAGCTGTTTTTT. Translation gives CASSPPDTSGLTGELFF.

J is TRBJ2-3 and V is TRBV11-2; 11 bases align to TRBD2. This CDR3 spans 15 amino acids. Germline CDR1 and CDR2: SGHAT and FQNNGV. The J segment lost 2 bases and the V segment lost 5 bases, leaving 3 bases of the junction unmatched. The CDR3 DNA is TGTGCCAGCAGCCTGGGACTAGCGGTCACAGATACGCAGTATTTT. Translation gives CASSLGLAVTDTQYF.

This chain joins TRBV10-3 and TRBJ2-5; D not resolved. There are 15 residues in the CDR3. Deletions cut 3 bases from V and 4 bases from J, with 15 bases between. The V gene's germline CDR1 is ENHRY and CDR2 SYGVKD. The CDR3 DNA reads as TGTGCCATCAGTGAAAGAAGTGGTGGAAGAGAGACCCAGTACTTC. The encoded protein is CAISERSGGRETQYF.

V usage is TRBV7-6 and J usage is TRBJ1-1; D unresolved. Germline V CDR1 and CDR2: SGHVS, FNYEAQ. The CDR3 sequence is 15 residues long. Trimming took off 0 bases at V and 4 bases at J, with 12 bases between the two ends. The CDR3 DNA reads as TGTGCCAGCAGCTTAGCGGGCCCCAGAGGCACTGAAGCTTTCTTT. Its protein product is CASSLAGPRGTEAFF.

This clonotype was picked up a small number of times. The rearrangement links TRBV7-9 to TRBJ1-2, with D perhaps TRBD1 (5 bases). This CDR3 comprises 14 residues. V was shortened by 1 base and J by 5 bases, with 11 bases between the two germline ends. The germline V gene has CDR1 SEHNR and CDR2 FQNEAQ (reference sequence). DNA for the CDR3: TGTGCCAGCAGCTTAGAAACAGGAGGATATGGCTACACCTTC. Translated: CASSLETGGYGYTF.

This clonotype was seen a few times. The chain joins TRBV12-3 or TRBV12-4 to TRBJ2-5; D is perhaps TRBD1 (5 bases). The J call may be wrong; the DNA end is better matched by TRBJ2-7. This CDR3 has 12 residues. CDR3 DNA sequence: TGTGCCAGCACACGGACAATCTACGAGCAGTACTTC. It specifies CASTRTIYEQYF.

The chain carries TRBV20-1 and TRBJ2-5; D possibly corresponds to TRBD2 (5 bases). V was cut by 4 bases and J by 0 bases, with 12 bases left in between. Germline V gene data show CDR1 as DFQATT and CDR2 as SNEGSKA (reference sequence). CDR3 length: 14 amino acids. CDR3 DNA sequence: TGCAGTGCTACCGAGGGCTACTACCAAGAGACCCAGTACTTC. It specifies CSATEGYYQETQYF.

This chain connects TRBV20-1 to TRBJ2-1; possible D gene TRBD2, 5 bases. The CDR3 is 15 amino acids. V was clipped by 2 bases and J by 2 bases, with 13 bases between them. Germline lookup yields CDR1 DFQATT and CDR2 SNEGSKA (reference sequence). The DNA of the CDR3 is TGCAGTGCTAGACCCCGGGGAACGACCTACAATGAGCAGTTCTTC. It translates to CSARPRGTTYNEQFF.

This clonotype was seen a handful of times. The gene calls are TRBV6-2 or TRBV6-3 and TRBJ1-5; 12 bases are a match to TRBD1. Germline V gene lookup returns CDR1 MNHEY and CDR2 SVGEGT. This CDR3 comprises 17 residues. V was pared by 4 bases and J by 4 bases, with 8 bases of the junction left unmatched. The CDR3 bases are TGTGCCAGCAGTTCGGGACAGGGGGCGTTAGGAAATCAGCCCCAGCATTTT. It yields the protein CASSSGQGALGNQPQHF.

This clonotype turned up a few times. The chain combines TRBV20-1 with TRBJ2-1; 7 bases are a match to TRBD2. CDR1 and CDR2 from the germline V gene are DFQATT and SNEGSKA (reference sequence). The CDR3 runs to 15 residues. After removal of 5 bases from V and 8 bases from J, the junction contained 15 bases not matched to a gene. This CDR3 reads CSAPRGASGFDEQFF. The CDR3 region has the DNA TGCAGTGCTCCCCGGGGAGCTAGCGGCTTCGATGAGCAGTTCTTC.

DNA for the CDR3: TGTGCCAGCAGTTTGGGATGGGGTTCCACTAGCACAGATACGCAGTATTTT. This codes for CASSLGWGSTSTDTQYF. The V gene is TRBV27, the J gene TRBJ2-3; D is uncertain. V was cut by 3 bases and J by 0 bases, with 16 bases left in between. Germline V lookup: CDR1 MNHEY, CDR2 SMNVEV (reference sequence). The CDR3 loop spans 17 amino acids.

The V gene is TRBV7-8, the J gene TRBJ2-5, with 10 positions matching TRBD2. The CDR3 loop spans 16 amino acids. CDR1 is SGHVS and CDR2 is FQNEAQ in the germline V gene. Trimming at V came to 2 bases and at J to 4 bases, leaving 7 bases not matched to a gene. The DNA for the CDR3 is TGTGCCAGCAGCTTATGGTCTAGCGGGGGAGGAGAGACCCAGTACTTC. It encodes CASSLWSSGGGETQYF. The complete variable domain, with remaining parts taken from reference TRBV7-8 and TRBJ2-5, reads GAGVSQSPRYKVAKRGQDVALRCDPISGHVSLFWYQQALGQGPEFLTYFQNEAQLDKSGLPSDRFFAERPEGSVSTLKIQRTQQEDSAVYLCASSLWSSGGGETQYFGPGTRLLVL.

In its sample, this clonotype was seen a few times. The chain links TRBV6-1 to TRBJ2-7, with no clear D. Germline V gives CDR1 MNHNS, CDR2 SASEGT. The CDR3 consists of 14 residues. Trimming left V 9 bases short and J 0 bases short, with 15 bases between. In nucleotides, the CDR3 is TGTGCCAGTAACTCGGGCGCCTACTCCTACGAGCAGTACTTC. It specifies CASNSGAYSYEQYF.

J is TRBJ2-7 and V is TRBV4-3, with D maybe TRBD1 (5 bases). This CDR3 region has 15 residues. Germline CDR1 LGHNA, CDR2 YSLEER. The V and J ends lost 0 bases and 1 base respectively, with 10 bases between them. CDR3 DNA sequence: TGCGCCAGCAGCCAAGATTGGCCAGGGTCCTACGAGCAGTACTTC. Amino acids: CASSQDWPGSYEQYF.